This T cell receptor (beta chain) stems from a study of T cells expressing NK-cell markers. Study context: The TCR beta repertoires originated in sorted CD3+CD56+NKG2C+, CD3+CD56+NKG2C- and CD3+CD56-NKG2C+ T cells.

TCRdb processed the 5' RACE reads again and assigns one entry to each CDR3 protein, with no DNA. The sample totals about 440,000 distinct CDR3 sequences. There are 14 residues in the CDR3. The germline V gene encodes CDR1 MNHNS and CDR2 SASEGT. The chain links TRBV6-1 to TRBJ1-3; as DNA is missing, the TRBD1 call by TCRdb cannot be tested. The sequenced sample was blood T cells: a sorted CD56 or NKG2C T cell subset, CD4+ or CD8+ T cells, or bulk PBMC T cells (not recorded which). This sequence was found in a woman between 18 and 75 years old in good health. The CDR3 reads CASRPTGTGNTIYF.